This TCR beta chain was obtained from a study of T cells in Graves' hyperthyroidism and ophthalmopathy. This clonotype was seen repeatedly, ten times or more. Amplification targeted TCR beta CDR3 regions from RNA transcripts. Researchers ran a first-round RT-PCR on the TCR CDR3 using the HTBI primer set. TCRdb re-derived calls from the multiplex PCR reads in MiXCR, one entry per CDR3 protein. The sample records a few hundred thousand distinct CDR3 sequences, roughly 15% being singletons. V was trimmed by 8 bases and J by 4 bases, leaving 15 bases between them. Germline V gene sequence: CDR1 SNHLY, CDR2 FYNNEI. This CDR3 is 14 amino acids long.

The sequence came from a woman between 35 and 50 years old with Graves' ophthalmopathy. The chain is built from TRBV2 and TRBJ2-1; D not certain. The specimen sequenced was blood. As DNA, the CDR3 is TGTGCCAGCCTTATGGACCTAGGGTACAATGAGCAGTTCTTC. It is translated as CASLMDLGYNEQFF.